This T cell receptor (beta chain) was recorded in a study of human T cells and chemical hapten exposure. This CDR3 comprises 15 residues. V shed 4 bases and J 4 bases; nucleotides not matched to a gene: 11. Per the germline V gene, CDR1 is SQVTM and CDR2 is ANQGSEA. The time point was: pre-sensitization, week 0. As to treatment: therapeutic diphenylcyclopropenone sensitization with weekly scalp DPC. In TCRdb, the RACE reads were re-called with MiXCR into one record per CDR3 protein. Found here are roughly 250,000 distinct CDR3 sequences, about 9.4% of them singletons; the top ten hold less than 3%. The sequence derives from a woman aged 40 to 49 with alopecia areata. Some clones in this sample may be carry-over from other donors' samples. The chain employs TRBV29-1 and TRBJ2-5, with TRBD2 matching 8 bases. The source material was whole blood, sampled in connection with sensitization to the hapten diphenylcyclopropenone (DPC). CDR3 amino acids: CSVVRAGESRETQYF. CDR3 DNA sequence: TGCAGCGTTGTTCGAGCGGGAGAGTCTCGAGAGACCCAGTACTTC.